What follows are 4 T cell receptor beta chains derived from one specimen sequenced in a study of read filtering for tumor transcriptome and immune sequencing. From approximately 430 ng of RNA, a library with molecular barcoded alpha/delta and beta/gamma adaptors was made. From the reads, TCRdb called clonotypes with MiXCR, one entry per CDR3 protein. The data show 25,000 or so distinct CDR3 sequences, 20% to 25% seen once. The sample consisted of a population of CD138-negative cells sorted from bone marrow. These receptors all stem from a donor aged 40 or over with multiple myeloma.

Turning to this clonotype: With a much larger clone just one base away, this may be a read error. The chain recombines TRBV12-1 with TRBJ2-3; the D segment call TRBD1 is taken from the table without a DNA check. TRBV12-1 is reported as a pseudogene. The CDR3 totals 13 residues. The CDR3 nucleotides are TGTGCCAGCAGCTCCCGGGGACAGGGTACGCAGTATTTT. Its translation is CASSSRGQGTQYF.

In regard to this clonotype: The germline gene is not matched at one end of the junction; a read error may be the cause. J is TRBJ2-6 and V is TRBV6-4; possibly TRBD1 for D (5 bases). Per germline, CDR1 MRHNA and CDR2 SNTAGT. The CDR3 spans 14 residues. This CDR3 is CASSDHSGASVLTF. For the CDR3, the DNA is TGTGCCAGCAGTGACCATTCTGGGGCCAGCGTCCTGACTTTC.

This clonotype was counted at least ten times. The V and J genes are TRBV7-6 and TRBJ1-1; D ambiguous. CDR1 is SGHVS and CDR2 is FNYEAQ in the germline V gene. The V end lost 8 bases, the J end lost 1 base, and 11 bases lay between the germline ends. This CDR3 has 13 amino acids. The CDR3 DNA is TGTGCCAGCTCCAATACGGAGAACACTGAAGCTTTCTTT. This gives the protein CASSNTENTEAFF.

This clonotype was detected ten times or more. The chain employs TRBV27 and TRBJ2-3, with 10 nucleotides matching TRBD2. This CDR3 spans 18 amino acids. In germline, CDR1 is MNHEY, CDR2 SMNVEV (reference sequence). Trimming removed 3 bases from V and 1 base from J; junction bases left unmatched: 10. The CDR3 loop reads CASSFDGLAGEGTDTQYF. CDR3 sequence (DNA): TGTGCCAGCAGTTTTGATGGGCTAGCGGGAGAGGGCACAGATACGCAGTATTTT.